These 11 T cell receptor beta chains share one sample of origin, sequenced in a study of beta chain features in type 1 diabetes (dated by TCRdb to the late 2010s). Overall results and qualifications from the work: A moderate but significant shortening of TCRB CDR3 length was observed in type 1 diabetes patients in all four CD4+ subsets.

Receptors were amplified or captured by the immunoSEQ multiplex PCR assay. The High Capacity cDNA Reverse Transcription Kit was used to reverse transcribe all of the isolated RNA, meaning that expressed TCRB transcripts were what got sequenced. TCRdb provides this immuneACCESS table in a form limited to in-frame rearrangements. Some clones are lacking; in checked studies, under half of them reflect an unresolved V gene, and why the rest are absent is not known. Across this sample there are hundreds of thousands of clones, with 13% seen only once. The ten most abundant clones make up about 0.02% of the sample. These receptors' targets are unknown. Input material: naive CD4+ T cells from blood. The cell subset or site tag for this specimen amounts to: true naive CD4+ T cells. The receptors stem from a man aged 18-30 years with type 1 diabetes.

This chain joins TRBV6-5 and TRBJ2-7; no firm D call. V was shortened by 0 bases and J by 1 base, with 13 bases between the two germline ends. The CDR3 contains 16 residues. Per the germline V gene, CDR1 is MNHEY and CDR2 is SVGAGI. CDR3: CASSYSRVKWSYEQYF. DNA of the CDR3: TGTGCCAGCAGTTACTCACGGGTAAAATGGTCCTACGAGCAGTACTTC.

V gene TRBV5-4 combines with J gene TRBJ2-2; the match to TRBD1 covers 8 bases. Germline-derived CDR1 and CDR2 are SGHNT and YYREEE (reference sequence). After removal of 4 bases from V and 4 bases from J, the junction contained 9 bases not matched to a gene. The CDR3 contains 16 residues. CDR3 in DNA: TGTGCCAGCAGCGTAAAAGGACAGGGACTCACCGGGGAGCTGTTTTTT. Translation gives CASSVKGQGLTGELFF.

This clone was detected a few times. The CDR3 nucleotides are TGCGCCAGCAGCCAAGATAGTTGGGAGGTTACAGATACGCAGTATTTT. Protein sequence: CASSQDSWEVTDTQYF. This chain joins TRBV4-1 and TRBJ2-3; possibly TRBD2 for D (6 bases). V was trimmed by 0 bases and J by 3 bases, leaving 13 bases between them. The CDR3 length is 16 residues. Germline assignment: CDR1 MGHRA and CDR2 YSYEKL.

The sample holds a few counts of this clone. The rearrangement joins TRBV7-9 to TRBJ1-2, with unresolved D. This CDR3 has 12 residues. V was trimmed by 4 bases and J by 6 bases, leaving 9 bases between them. The V gene's germline CDR1 is SEHNR and CDR2 FQNEAQ (reference sequence). The CDR3 spells CASSSTVDGYTF. DNA for the CDR3: TGTGCCAGCAGCTCGACGGTAGATGGCTACACCTTC.

Only a few counts were recorded for this clone. The chain carries TRBV30 and TRBJ2-3; TRBD2 aligns across 9 bases. This CDR3 region has 16 residues. V trimming: 0 bases; J trimming: 3 bases; junction bases outside the gene matches: 7. Germline values: CDR1 GTSNPN, CDR2 SVGIG (reference sequence). The CDR3 DNA follows: TGTGCCTGGAGTGTACTGGCGGGGGGGCCGACAGATACGCAGTATTTT. It is translated as CAWSVLAGGPTDTQYF.

The chain has TRBV5-4 and TRBJ2-7, with 9 bases lining up with TRBD1. This CDR3 is built from 16 residues. The germline CDR1 and CDR2 sequences are SGHNT and YYREEE (reference sequence). With V trimmed by 0 bases and J by 6 bases, 10 bases remained unmatched. CDR3 amino acids: CASSLEGSGTGSEQYF. The CDR3 region has the DNA TGTGCCAGCAGCTTGGAGGGGTCCGGGACAGGGTCCGAGCAGTACTTC. The full variable domain, rest sourced from reference TRBV5-4 and TRBJ2-7, is ETGVTQSPTHLIKTRGQQVTLRCSSQSGHNTVSWYQQALGQGPQFIFQYYREEENGRGNFPPRFSGLQFPNYSSELNVNALELDDSALYLCASSLEGSGTGSEQYFGPGTRLTVT.

This clone was seen only a few times. The chain couples TRBV6-5 to TRBJ2-5, with 7 bases that match TRBD2. With V trimmed by 0 bases and J by 4 bases, 5 bases remained unmatched. The length of the CDR3 is 15 residues. From germline, CDR1 is MNHEY and CDR2 SVGAGI. The CDR3 spells CASSYSGPGGETQYF. CDR3 bases: TGTGCCAGCAGTTACTCAGGGCCGGGGGGAGAGACCCAGTACTTC.

This clone was counted only a few times. The same CDR3 is also encoded by other DNA sequences in this sample. The chain joins TRBV30 to TRBJ1-5, with D uncertain. The CDR3 is made up of 13 amino acids. V lost 0 bases and J 0 bases, leaving 3 bases between the germline ends. CDR1 is GTSNPN, CDR2 SVGIG, per germline (reference sequence). CDR3 DNA sequence: TGTGCCTGGAGTGTATCTAGCAATCAGCCCCAGCATTTT. It translates to CAWSVSSNQPQHF.

This clone was seen a few times. This chain joins TRBV5-1 and TRBJ2-2; D call uncertain. Trimming took off 7 bases at V and 4 bases at J, with 5 bases between the two ends. CDR1 and CDR2 (germline): SGHRS, YFSETQ. CDR3 size: 11 residues. Here the CDR3 DNA reads TGCGCCAGCGGAACCACCGGGGAGCTGTTTTTT. Translation: CASGTTGELFF.

The sample holds a few counts of this clone. The chain combines TRBV2 with TRBJ2-1; TRBD2 aligns across 12 bases. The CDR3 consists of 15 residues. The trim removed 5 bases at V and 9 bases at J, leaving 8 bases unmatched. The germline V gene has CDR1 SNHLY and CDR2 FYNNEI. The CDR3 reads CASSLTSGGRGEQFF. In DNA, the CDR3 is TGTGCCAGCAGTCTGACTAGCGGGGGCCGGGGTGAGCAGTTCTTC.

There are a few counts of this clone. The chain couples TRBV30 to TRBJ1-6; weak D call: TRBD1 (5 bases). The CDR3 contains 13 residues. V was pared by 8 bases and J by 0 bases, with 8 bases between. Germline loops: CDR1 GTSNPN, CDR2 SVGIG (reference sequence). This CDR3 reads CAGGGSYNSPLHF. The CDR3 DNA reads TGTGCCGGGGGGGGCTCCTATAATTCACCCCTCCACTTT.